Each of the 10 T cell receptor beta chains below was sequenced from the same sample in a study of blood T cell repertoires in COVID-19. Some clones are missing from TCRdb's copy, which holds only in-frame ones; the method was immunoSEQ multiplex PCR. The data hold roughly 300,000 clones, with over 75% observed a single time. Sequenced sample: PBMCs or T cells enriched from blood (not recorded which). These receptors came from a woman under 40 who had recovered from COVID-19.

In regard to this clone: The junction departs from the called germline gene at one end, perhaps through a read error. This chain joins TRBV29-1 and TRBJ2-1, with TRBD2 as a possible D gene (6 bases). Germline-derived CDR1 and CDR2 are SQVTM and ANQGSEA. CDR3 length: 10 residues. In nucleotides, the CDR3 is TGCAGCGTTTCACTTGGTGGAGGGCTCTTC. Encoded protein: CSVSLGGGLF.

The CDR3 region is CASSGGNWNTEAFF. CDR3 sequence (DNA): TGTGCCAGCAGCGGGGGTAACTGGAACACTGAAGCTTTCTTT. The V call is TRBV6-6, the J call TRBJ1-1; D is perhaps TRBD1 (5 bases). The germline CDR1 and CDR2 sequences are MNHNY and SVGAGI (reference sequence). V shed 6 bases and J shed 1 base, with 12 bases lying between them. This CDR3 comprises 14 residues.

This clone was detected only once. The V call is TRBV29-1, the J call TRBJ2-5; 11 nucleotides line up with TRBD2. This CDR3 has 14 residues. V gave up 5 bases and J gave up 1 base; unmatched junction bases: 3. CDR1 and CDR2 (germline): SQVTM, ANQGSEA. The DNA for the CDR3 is TGCAGCGTTCGCGGGACTAGCGGCCAAGAGACCCAGTACTTC. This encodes CSVRGTSGQETQYF.

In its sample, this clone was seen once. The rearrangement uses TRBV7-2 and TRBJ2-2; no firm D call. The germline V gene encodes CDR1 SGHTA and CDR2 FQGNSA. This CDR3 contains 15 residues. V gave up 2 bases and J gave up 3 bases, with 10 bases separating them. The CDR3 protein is CASSLSVSYTGELFF. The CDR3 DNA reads TGTGCCAGCAGCTTATCGGTCTCTTACACCGGGGAGCTGTTTTTT.

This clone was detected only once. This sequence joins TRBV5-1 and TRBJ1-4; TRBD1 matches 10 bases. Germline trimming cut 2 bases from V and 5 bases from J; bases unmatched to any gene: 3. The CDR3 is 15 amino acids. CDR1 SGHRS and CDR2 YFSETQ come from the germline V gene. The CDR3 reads CASSLSGQGNEKLFF. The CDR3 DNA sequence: TGCGCCAGCAGCTTATCGGGACAGGGGAATGAAAAACTGTTTTTT. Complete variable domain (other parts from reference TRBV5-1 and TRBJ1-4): KAGVTQTPRYLIKTRGQQVTLSCSPISGHRSVSWYQQTPGQGLQFLFEYFSETQRNKGNFPGRFSGRQFSNSRSEMNVSTLELGDSALYLCASSLSGQGNEKLFFGSGTQLSVL.

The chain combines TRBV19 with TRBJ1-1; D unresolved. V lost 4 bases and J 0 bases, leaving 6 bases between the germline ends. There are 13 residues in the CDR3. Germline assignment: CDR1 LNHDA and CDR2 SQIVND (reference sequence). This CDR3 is CASSRALNTEAFF. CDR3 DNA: TGTGCCAGTAGTAGGGCCTTGAACACTGAAGCTTTCTTT.

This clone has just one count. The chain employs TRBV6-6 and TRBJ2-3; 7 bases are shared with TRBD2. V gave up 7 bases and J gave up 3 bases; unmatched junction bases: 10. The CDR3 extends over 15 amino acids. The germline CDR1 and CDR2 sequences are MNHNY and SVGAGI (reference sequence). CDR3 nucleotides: TGTGCCAGCAACTGGGGCGGGAGAGGGACAGATACGCAGTATTTT. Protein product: CASNWGGRGTDTQYF.

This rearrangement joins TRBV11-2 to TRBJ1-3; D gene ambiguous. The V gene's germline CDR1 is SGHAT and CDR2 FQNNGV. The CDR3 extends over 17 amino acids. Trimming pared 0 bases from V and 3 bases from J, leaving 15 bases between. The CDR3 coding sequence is TGTGCCAGCAGCTTAGACGCGGGATCCTCACATGGAAACACCATATATTTT. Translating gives CASSLDAGSSHGNTIYF.

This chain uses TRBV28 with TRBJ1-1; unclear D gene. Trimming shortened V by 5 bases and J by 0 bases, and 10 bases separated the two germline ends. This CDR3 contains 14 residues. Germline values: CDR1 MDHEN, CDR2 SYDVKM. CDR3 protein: CASSTTVMNTEAFF. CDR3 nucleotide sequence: TGTGCCAGCAGTACCACAGTTATGAACACTGAAGCTTTCTTT.

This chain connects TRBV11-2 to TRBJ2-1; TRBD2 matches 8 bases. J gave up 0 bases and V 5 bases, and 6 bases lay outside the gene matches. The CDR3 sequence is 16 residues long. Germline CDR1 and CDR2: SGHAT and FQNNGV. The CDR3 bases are TGTGCCAGCAGCGAAAGACTAGCGTCCTCCTACAATGAGCAGTTCTTC. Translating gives CASSERLASSYNEQFF.